The 24 T cell receptor beta chains below all came from one sample that was sequenced in a study of vaccination and CD4 T cells after COVID-19. Specified treatment: approximately 11-day PBMC culture with coronavirus spike peptide pools or control peptides (ViraFEST assay). Sequencing of cultured CD4+ T cell DNA used the Oncomine TCR Beta short-read assay. TCRdb redid the calling of the PCR reads with MiXCR, one entry per CDR3 protein. Here the sample spans over 9,000 distinct CDR3 sequences, approximately 30% being singletons. For these TCRs, the target antigens are not known. The starting material was CD4+ T cells from blood, cultured in vitro, obtained after SARS-CoV-2 vaccination. The receptors shown here come from a human donor who had recovered from COVID-19.

The chain combines TRBV19 with TRBJ2-3; 8 positions agree with TRBD2. CDR3 length equals 16 residues. V trimming: 9 bases; J trimming: 8 bases; junction bases outside the gene matches: 19. Germline V gene data show CDR1 as LNHDA and CDR2 as SQIVND (reference sequence). The CDR3 DNA follows: TGTGCCAGAATCCCGCTAGCGGGTGGACCTCCTGGTACGCAGTATTTT. This translates into CARIPLAGGPPGTQYF. Full variable domain (rest looked up from reference TRBV19 and TRBJ2-3): DGGITQSPKYLFRKEGQNVTLSCEQNLNHDAMYWYRQDPGQGLRLIYYSQIVNDFQKGDIAEGYSVSREKKESFPLTVTSAQKNPTAFYLCARIPLAGGPPGTQYFGPGTRLTVL.

CDR3 residues: CASSPGQGSSYEQFF. In DNA form, the CDR3 reads TGTGCCAGCAGCCCGGGACAGGGGTCATCGTATGAGCAGTTCTTC. V is TRBV5-4 and J is TRBJ2-1, with 10 bases fitting TRBD1. In germline, CDR1 is SGHNT, CDR2 YYREEE (reference sequence). This CDR3 region has 15 residues. J was trimmed by 8 bases and V by 4 bases; bases with no gene match: 9.

V and J are TRBV28 and TRBJ2-5; 12 bases align to TRBD2. The germline CDR1 and CDR2 sequences are MDHEN and SYDVKM. CDR3 length equals 17 residues. With 2 bases clipped from V and 5 bases from J, the junction kept 9 bases outside the gene matches. This CDR3 is CASSLRLAGGVGETQYF. In nucleotides, the CDR3 is TGTGCCAGCAGTTTACGGCTAGCGGGAGGGGTGGGGGAGACCCAGTACTTC.

This clonotype was found a few times. The J gene is TRBJ2-1, the V gene TRBV11-3, with 7 bases identical to TRBD2. This CDR3 has 19 amino acids. V was pared by 4 bases and J by 3 bases, with 18 bases of the junction left unmatched. Germline lookup yields CDR1 SGHNT and CDR2 YENEEA. CDR3 sequence: CASSSAGTPAGTGYNEQFF. DNA of the CDR3: TGTGCCAGCAGCTCGGCCGGGACTCCAGCGGGAACGGGCTACAATGAGCAGTTCTTC.

By its share, this clonotype is medium-sized. V usage is TRBV6-2 or TRBV6-3 and J usage is TRBJ2-7; D may be TRBD1 or TRBD2 (5 bases each). The CDR3 sequence is 12 residues long. Per germline, CDR1 MNHEY and CDR2 SVGEGT. V lost 2 bases, J lost 9 bases, and 11 bases lay in between. In DNA, the CDR3 is TGTGCCAGCAGTTACACGCAGGGAGTGCAGTACTTC. This sequence encodes CASSYTQGVQYF.

In its sample, this clonotype was seen a few times. The V and J genes are TRBV7-8 and TRBJ2-3; possible D gene TRBD1, 6 bases. The length of the CDR3 is 15 residues. Germline CDR1 SGHVS, CDR2 FQNEAQ. V lost 6 bases and J 5 bases, leaving 18 bases between the germline ends. The CDR3 here is CASRINDRRIDTQYF. For the CDR3, the DNA is TGTGCCAGCAGAATTAACGACAGGAGAATAGATACGCAGTATTTT.

This clonotype was seen more than once but under ten times. This chain connects TRBV6-1 to TRBJ2-4, with no clear D. Germline V gene lookup returns CDR1 MNHNS and CDR2 SASEGT. There are 14 residues in the CDR3. V was shortened by 11 bases and J by 0 bases, with 14 bases between the two germline ends. The chain's CDR3 is CASHQSVAKNIQYF. The CDR3 coding sequence is TGTGCCTCCCATCAGAGTGTAGCCAAAAACATTCAGTACTTC.

The chain uses TRBV27 and TRBJ1-2, with 7 bases that match TRBD1. V trimming: 5 bases; J trimming: 7 bases; junction bases outside the gene matches: 10. Germline V CDR1 and CDR2: MNHEY, SMNVEV (reference sequence). This CDR3 is 14 amino acids long. CDR3 in DNA: TGTGCCAGCAGTGTCCAAGGGGGCATAGGTGGCTACACCTTC. The encoded protein is CASSVQGGIGGYTF.

This clonotype appeared once. A much more abundant neighbour one base away suggests this may be a read error. As DNA, the CDR3 is TGTACCAGCAGCGAGGGGCACTCTGGAAACACCATATATTTT. Protein: CTSSEGHSGNTIYF. The genes are TRBV7-6 and TRBJ1-3, with a weak D call TRBD1 (5 bases). Germline V gives CDR1 SGHVS, CDR2 FNYEAQ. This CDR3 comprises 14 residues.

V usage is TRBV18 and J usage is TRBJ1-5, with 8 bases that match TRBD1. Germline loops: CDR1 KGHSH, CDR2 LQKENI. The V and J ends lost 1 base and 0 bases, in that order; junction bases with no gene match: 8. The CDR3 contains 18 residues. The DNA of the CDR3 is TGTGCCAGCTCACCACTCTCAGGGGGCATGAATAGCAATCAGCCCCAGCATTTT. Its translation is CASSPLSGGMNSNQPQHF.

This clonotype is large. CDR3 nucleotide sequence: TGTGCCAGCAGTTTCAGGGGGCGTGGATTGAACACTGAAGCTTTCTTT. Encoded protein: CASSFRGRGLNTEAFF. The rearrangement uses TRBV28 and TRBJ1-1; 8 positions match TRBD1. Trimming removed 3 bases from V and 0 bases from J; junction bases left unmatched: 6. The CDR3 contains 16 residues. Per germline, CDR1 MDHEN and CDR2 SYDVKM.

V and J are TRBV5-1 and TRBJ2-7, with D unresolved. Germline CDR1 SGHRS, CDR2 YFSETQ. This CDR3 has 14 residues. The V end lost 2 bases, the J end lost 0 bases, and 9 bases lay between the germline ends. In DNA form, the CDR3 reads TGCGCCAGCAGCTTAAGGCCTGCCTCCTACGAGCAGTACTTC. Translation: CASSLRPASYEQYF.

In its sample, this clonotype was seen a few times. The rearrangement uses TRBV11-2 and TRBJ2-7; possibly TRBD2 for D (5 bases). CDR1 is SGHAT and CDR2 is FQNNGV in the germline V gene. The CDR3 sequence is 14 residues long. V lost 4 bases to trimming and J lost 2 bases, with 12 bases between them. The CDR3 region is CASSSPKGAYEQYF. As DNA, the CDR3 is TGTGCCAGCAGCTCCCCGAAGGGAGCCTACGAGCAGTACTTC.

CDR3: CASSYSGPVSSTQHF. CDR3 sequence (DNA): TGTGCCAGCAGTTACTCGGGGCCCGTGTCGTCGACCCAGCATTTT. This chain joins TRBV6-5 and TRBJ1-5, with D possibly being TRBD1 (5 bases). Germline V lookup: CDR1 MNHEY, CDR2 SVGAGI. The CDR3 runs to 15 residues. V was shortened by 0 bases and J by 11 bases, with 17 bases between the two germline ends.

The chain recombines TRBV19 with TRBJ1-2, with 7 nucleotides matching TRBD1. The CDR3 has 13 residues. Germline CDR1 is LNHDA and CDR2 is SQIVND (reference sequence). With 6 bases clipped from V and 2 bases from J, the junction kept 3 bases outside the gene matches. The CDR3 DNA is TGTGCCAGTAGGTCGGGACAGAACTATGGCTACACCTTC. Its protein is CASRSGQNYGYTF.

This clonotype was counted only a few times. The CDR3 DNA reads TGTGCCAGCAGCTTAGGGAGATATAGCAATCAGCCCCAGCATTTT. Protein: CASSLGRYSNQPQHF. The chain joins TRBV7-2 to TRBJ1-5; no firm D call. Germline CDR1 SGHTA, CDR2 FQGNSA. The CDR3 consists of 15 residues. With 1 base removed from V and 0 bases from J, the gap between germline ends came to 7 bases. Full variable domain (remainder filled in from reference TRBV7-2 and TRBJ1-5): GAGVSQSPSNKVTEKGKDVELRCDPISGHTALYWYRQSLGQGLEFLIYFQGNSAPDKSGLPSDRFSAERTGGSVSTLTIQRTQQEDSAVYLCASSLGRYSNQPQHFGDGTRLSIL.

This clonotype was seen a handful of times. The chain combines TRBV28 with TRBJ2-7; 8 bases are a match to TRBD2. This CDR3 region has 15 residues. V trimming: 6 bases; J trimming: 0 bases; junction bases outside the gene matches: 7. Germline assignment: CDR1 MDHEN and CDR2 SYDVKM. The CDR3 here is CASSSSGGSSYEQYF. Written as DNA, the CDR3 is TGTGCCAGCAGCTCGAGCGGGGGCAGCTCCTACGAGCAGTACTTC. Supplemented by reference TRBV28 and TRBJ2-7, the full variable domain reads DVKVTQSSRYLVKRTGEKVFLECVQDMDHENMFWYRQDPGLGLRLIYFSYDVKMKEKGDIPEGYSVSREKKERFSLILESASTNQTSMYLCASSSSGGSSYEQYFGPGTRLTVT.

This clonotype was detected a few times. The V and J genes are TRBV15 and TRBJ2-4; 7 nucleotides agree with TRBD1. The CDR3 extends over 14 amino acids. J lost 4 bases, V lost 8 bases, and 8 bases had no gene match. Germline CDR1 LNHNV, CDR2 YYDKDF (reference sequence). This chain's CDR3 is CATGVLGQKNIQYF. Written as DNA, the CDR3 is TGTGCCACCGGAGTCCTGGGACAGAAAAACATTCAGTACTTC.

This sequence joins TRBV20-1 and TRBJ2-5; 12 nucleotides align to TRBD2. Germline V CDR1 and CDR2: DFQATT, SNEGSKA (reference sequence). The CDR3 sequence is 19 residues long. V trimming: 1 base; J trimming: 7 bases; junction bases outside the gene matches: 19. This CDR3 reads CSARGASGTLAGGGGTQYF. In DNA form, the CDR3 reads TGCAGTGCTAGAGGGGCTAGCGGTACTCTAGCGGGAGGGGGGGGGACCCAGTACTTC.

The chain recombines TRBV20-1 with TRBJ1-1, with TRBD1 matching 7 bases. J gave up 5 bases and V 3 bases, and 6 bases lay outside the gene matches. There are 13 residues in the CDR3. Germline assignment: CDR1 DFQATT and CDR2 SNEGSKA (reference sequence). CDR3 amino acids: CSAREDRVTEAFF. In nucleotides, the CDR3 is TGCAGTGCTAGGGAAGACAGGGTAACTGAAGCTTTCTTT.

The chain employs TRBV12-3 or TRBV12-4 and TRBJ1-6; no clear D gene. Trimming pared 2 bases from V and 8 bases from J, leaving 13 bases between. The CDR3 has 15 residues. CDR3 DNA sequence: TGTGCCAGCAGTTTATCCGGGAGTAAGGATTCACCCCTCCACTTT. Translating it yields CASSLSGSKDSPLHF.

This clonotype turned up a few times. The rearrangement joins TRBV19 to TRBJ2-7; 7 nucleotides match TRBD1. V trimming: 5 bases; J trimming: 4 bases; junction bases outside the gene matches: 14. In germline, CDR1 is LNHDA, CDR2 SQIVND (reference sequence). The CDR3 is made up of 16 amino acids. In nucleotides, the CDR3 is TGTGCCAGTAGTTCCCCGGACAGGTCCAGCATTTACGAGCAGTACTTC. Its protein product is CASSSPDRSSIYEQYF.

This clonotype counts as medium-sized (0.01 to 0.1%). The rearrangement uses TRBV6-1 and TRBJ1-2; D is uncertain. The V end lost 6 bases, the J end lost 5 bases, and 10 bases lay between the germline ends. The CDR3 has 12 amino acids. Germline-derived CDR1 and CDR2 are MNHNS and SASEGT. The CDR3 region has the DNA TGTGCCAGCAGGTCGGGTTCGTATGGCTACACCTTC. It specifies CASRSGSYGYTF.

The rearrangement uses TRBV7-2 and TRBJ2-2, with 16 bases fitting TRBD2. The CDR3 is 20 residues long. Germline assignment: CDR1 SGHTA and CDR2 FQGNSA. With 5 bases clipped from V and 3 bases from J, the junction kept 12 bases outside the gene matches. The CDR3 DNA reads as TGTGCCAGCAGCGTACCACGGACCGGGACTAGCGGGAGGGACACCGGGGAGCTGTTTTTT. Translation: CASSVPRTGTSGRDTGELFF. Looking up the rest from reference TRBV7-2 and TRBJ2-2 gives the full variable domain: GAGVSQSPSNKVTEKGKDVELRCDPISGHTALYWYRQSLGQGLEFLIYFQGNSAPDKSGLPSDRFSAERTGGSVSTLTIQRTQQEDSAVYLCASSVPRTGTSGRDTGELFFGEGSRLTVL.